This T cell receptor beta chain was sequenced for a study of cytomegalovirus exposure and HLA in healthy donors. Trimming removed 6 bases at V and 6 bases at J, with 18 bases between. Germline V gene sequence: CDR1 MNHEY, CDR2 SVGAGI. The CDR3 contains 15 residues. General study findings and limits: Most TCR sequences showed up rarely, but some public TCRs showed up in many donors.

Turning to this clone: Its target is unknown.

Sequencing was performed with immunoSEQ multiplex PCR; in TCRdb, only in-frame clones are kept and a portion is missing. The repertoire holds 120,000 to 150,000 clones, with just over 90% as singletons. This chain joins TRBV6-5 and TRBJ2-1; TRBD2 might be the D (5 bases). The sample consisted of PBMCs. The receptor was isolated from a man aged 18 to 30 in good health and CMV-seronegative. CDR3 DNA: TGTGCCAGCAGGCGAGACTATCCCCCTTCCAATGAGCAGTTCTTC. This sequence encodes CASRRDYPPSNEQFF.